This TCR beta chain was documented in a study of persistence of HIV-infected CD4 T cells. Study-wide background: A median of approximately eight years of suppressive ART preceded sampling. Notes on the study in general: Compared with CD3/CD28-stimulated cells, CMV- and Gag-responding cells showed lower TCRbeta richness.

V was pared by 0 bases and J by 2 bases, with 19 bases between. The CDR3 consists of 18 residues. Germline lookup yields CDR1 LGHDT and CDR2 YNNKEL (reference sequence). The immunoSEQ assay was version 4, run in survey mode. The protocol was immunoSEQ multiplex PCR, while the TCRdb copy is restricted to in-frame clones and leaves out a portion. Of 35,000 to 50,000 clones in the sample, approximately 89% are singletons; the top ten hold about 1.7%. Remarks on this clone: Its antigen remains unidentified.

Cells were stimulated nonspecifically with anti-CD3/anti-CD28 magnetic beads. CD4+ T cells upregulating both CD40 ligand and CD69 were sorted as responding cells. For at least 4 years, plasma HIV-1 RNA was undetectable (<50 copies/mL). The sample in question was CD4+ T cells sorted from PBMCs after 18-hour stimulation, obtained from a patient who received antiretroviral therapy. This receptor was taken from an adult man with HIV who was CMV-seropositive. J is TRBJ1-1 and V is TRBV3-1 (or the pseudogene TRBV3-2); no clear D gene. As DNA, the CDR3 is TGTGCCAGCAGCCAAGATCGGAGCCTTTCCCTCTCTAACACTGAAGCTTTCTTT. This translates into CASSQDRSLSLSNTEAFF.